A single sample gave rise to the 16 T cell receptor beta chains below, sequenced in a study of response to subunit inactivated influenza vaccine. Using its own MiXCR run on the RT-PCR reads, TCRdb lists one record per CDR3 protein. The sample holds roughly 540,000 distinct CDR3 sequences, approximately 22% seen once. These data were also filed under a second study, of T cells expressing NK-cell markers. That paper adds: For TCR beta, cDNA was produced by 5'RACE template switching with UMIs.

The source material was CD4+ T cells sorted from PBMCs, sampled 12 days after vaccination. The source is a man over 45 who received an inactivated influenza vaccine.

V gene TRBV12-3 or TRBV12-4 combines with J gene TRBJ2-3; TRBD2 matches at 11 bases. The CDR3 covers 15 residues. V shed 5 bases, J shed 6 bases, and the junction held 7 bases outside the gene matches. Written as DNA, the CDR3 is TGTGCCAGCAGTCGAACTAGCGGGAGCCCCGATACGCAGTATTTT. Its protein product is CASSRTSGSPDTQYF.

This clonotype was recorded a few times. CDR3 residues: CASSHDPGSTDTQYF. In DNA, the CDR3 is TGTGCCAGCAGCCATGATCCGGGTAGCACAGATACGCAGTATTTT. This chain uses TRBV4-2 with TRBJ2-3; D is uncertain. Germline-derived CDR1 and CDR2 are LGHNA and YNFKEQ. The CDR3 runs to 15 residues. Between the trimmed V and J ends, which lost 3 bases and 0 bases, there was a span of 10 bases.

This clonotype occurred many times. The DNA of the CDR3 is TGTGCCAGCAGACAGGGACAGGGAGGTTCACCCCTCCACTTT. This encodes CASRQGQGGSPLHF. The V and J genes are TRBV12-3 or TRBV12-4 and TRBJ1-6; 9 positions agree with TRBD1. The CDR3 is 14 amino acids. V lost 6 bases, J lost 9 bases, and 6 bases stayed unmatched.

The chain couples TRBV5-1 to TRBJ2-1; D is possibly TRBD2 (6 bases). CDR3 length: 16 residues. Germline V gene lookup returns CDR1 SGHRS and CDR2 YFSETQ. V lost 0 bases and J lost 3, with 13 bases in between. CDR3 sequence reads: CASSLAIRDFYNEQFF. The CDR3 bases are TGCGCCAGCAGCTTGGCCATCCGGGACTTCTACAATGAGCAGTTCTTC.

The chain recombines TRBV3-1 with TRBJ2-1, with TRBD2 identical over 8 bases. CDR1 is LGHDT and CDR2 is YNNKEL in the germline V gene (reference sequence). This CDR3 comprises 16 residues. V dropped 1 base and J dropped 4; count of bases not matched to a gene: 6. This chain's CDR3 is CASSQGGLVSYNEQFF. Written as DNA, the CDR3 is TGTGCCAGCAGCCAAGGGGGACTAGTTTCTTACAATGAGCAGTTCTTC.

This chain connects TRBV4-1 to TRBJ2-1; possibly TRBD1 for D (7 bases). CDR1 and CDR2 from the germline V gene are MGHRA and YSYEKL. CDR3 length: 14 residues. Trimming removed 0 bases from V and 12 bases from J, with 15 bases in between. The CDR3 DNA sequence: TGCGCCAGCAGCCAAGATCTTCAGGGGGGATGGCAGTTCTTC. Amino acid sequence: CASSQDLQGGWQFF.

This clonotype has just a few counts. The V and J genes are TRBV7-6 and TRBJ2-1; TRBD2 matches 8 bases. V gave up 5 bases and J gave up 7 bases; unmatched junction bases: 7. Per the germline V gene, CDR1 is SGHVS and CDR2 is FNYEAQ. This CDR3 has 14 amino acids. CDR3: CASSALAGGNEQFF. DNA of the CDR3: TGTGCCAGCAGCGCCCTGGCGGGGGGTAATGAGCAGTTCTTC.

V gene TRBV12-3 or TRBV12-4 combines with J gene TRBJ2-3; D might be TRBD1 or TRBD2, each matching 5 bases. The CDR3 length is 15 residues. With 5 bases removed from V and 4 bases from J, the gap between germline ends came to 16 bases. In nucleotides, the CDR3 is TGTGCCAGCAGTAGGAGGATGGGGCTTGCAGATACGCAGTATTTT. It encodes CASSRRMGLADTQYF.

This clonotype was counted many times. The rearrangement uses TRBV10-3 and TRBJ2-1; weak D call: TRBD1 (6 bases). The CDR3 runs to 12 residues. Deletions cut 4 bases from V and 8 bases from J, with 9 bases between. CDR1 and CDR2 from the germline V gene are ENHRY and SYGVKD. The DNA for the CDR3 is TGTGCCATCAGTGCCAGGGGCGATGAGCAGTTCTTC. Residues: CAISARGDEQFF.

The chain couples TRBV20-1 to TRBJ2-2; 7 bases line up with TRBD2. CDR1 is DFQATT and CDR2 is SNEGSKA in the germline V gene (reference sequence). The V and J ends lost 1 base and 4 bases, in that order; junction bases with no gene match: 9. The CDR3 runs 16 residues. This CDR3 reads CSARVIGGSGTGELFF. The DNA of the CDR3 is TGCAGTGCTAGAGTGATTGGCGGGAGTGGCACCGGGGAGCTGTTTTTT.

The genes are TRBV10-3 and TRBJ2-3, with a weak D call TRBD2 (6 bases). Trimming took 3 bases from V and 5 from J, leaving 12 bases between them. From germline, CDR1 is ENHRY and CDR2 SYGVKD. The CDR3 has 14 residues. CDR3 DNA: TGTGCCATCAGTGATGGAGGGGCGGGAGATACGCAGTATTTT. This sequence encodes CAISDGGAGDTQYF.

In its sample, this clonotype was seen a few times. The chain links TRBV5-6 to TRBJ1-2; D unresolved. Germline V gene lookup returns CDR1 SGHDT and CDR2 YYEEEE. With 2 bases removed from V and 8 bases from J, the gap between germline ends came to 16 bases. This CDR3 spans 14 amino acids. The CDR3, as DNA: TGTGCCAGCAGCTTAGGGCAAAAAGGGATCGGCTACACCTTC. Translated: CASSLGQKGIGYTF.

This clonotype was observed a few times. The chain employs TRBV12-3 or TRBV12-4 and TRBJ2-7; 7 bases are a match to TRBD1. The CDR3 runs 14 residues. The trim removed 6 bases at V and 6 bases at J, leaving 11 bases unmatched. The CDR3 protein is CASRDSFTGAEQYF. The DNA of the CDR3 is TGTGCCAGCAGAGACAGCTTTACAGGGGCCGAGCAGTACTTC.

This clonotype has only a few counts. The chain links TRBV29-1 to TRBJ1-2; D call uncertain. The germline V gene encodes CDR1 SQVTM and CDR2 ANQGSEA. The germline V and J ends were trimmed by 3 bases and 4 bases, with 9 bases remaining between them. This CDR3 comprises 12 residues. CDR3 loop: CSVDAMGYGYTF. In DNA, the CDR3 is TGCAGCGTTGATGCTATGGGCTATGGCTACACCTTC.

The chain uses TRBV2 and TRBJ2-3; 14 nucleotides agree with TRBD2. CDR1 is SNHLY and CDR2 is FYNNEI in the germline V gene. Germline trimming cut 4 bases from V and 4 bases from J; bases unmatched to any gene: 4. This CDR3 is built from 16 residues. The CDR3 protein is CASSATSGRGADTQYF. The CDR3 region has the DNA TGTGCCAGCAGTGCGACTAGCGGGAGGGGAGCAGATACGCAGTATTTT. The entire variable domain, with the rest obtained from reference TRBV2 and TRBJ2-3, is as follows: EPEVTQTPSHQVTQMGQEVILRCVPISNHLYFYWYRQILGQKVEFLVSFYNNEISEKSEIFDDQFSVERPDGSNFTLKIRSTKLEDSAMYFCASSATSGRGADTQYFGPGTRLTVL.

This sequence joins TRBV5-4 and TRBJ2-2; the D gene is possibly TRBD2 (5 bases). The CDR3 runs to 16 residues. The V gene lost 0 bases and the J gene lost 6 bases, with 15 bases spanning the gap. Germline values: CDR1 SGHNT, CDR2 YYREEE (reference sequence). The DNA of the CDR3 is TGTGCCAGCAGCTTGGACGGGATCCACGGGGCCGGGGAGCTGTTTTTT. This codes for CASSLDGIHGAGELFF.